The TCR beta chain described here comes from a study of T cell responses to AZD1222 COVID-19 vaccine. The CDR3 has 14 residues. The germline V gene has CDR1 SGHDT and CDR2 YYEEEE. J gave up 6 bases and V 1 base, and 6 bases lay outside the gene matches. This clone has a handful of counts. The antigen remains unidentified. Sequencing was performed with immunoSEQ multiplex PCR; in TCRdb, only in-frame clones are kept and a portion is missing. The profile shows roughly 120,000 clones, more than 80% of them singletons. General study points: Without day 14 samples, only post-peak T cell repertoires were studied. Spike-specific TCR breadth and depth were elevated following two AZD1222 doses.

The sequence was collected from an adult in good health. The gene calls are TRBV5-6 and TRBJ2-7; 8 nucleotides line up with TRBD2. Sequencing used peripheral blood, obtained on day 0 of AZD1222 vaccination. The CDR3 protein is CASSLSGGPPEQYF. The CDR3 DNA reads TGTGCCAGCAGCTTGTCGGGAGGGCCTCCCGAGCAGTACTTC.